This TCR beta chain was documented in a study of radiation and T cells in renal cell carcinoma. The protocol was immunoSEQ multiplex PCR, while the TCRdb copy is restricted to in-frame clones and leaves out a portion. Found here are roughly 12,000 clones, about 33% of them singletons; the top ten hold about 16%. Treatment specified: 15 Gy SBRT to primary tumor, nephrectomy 4 weeks later. The germline V gene has CDR1 LNHNV and CDR2 YYDKDF (reference sequence). This CDR3 has 15 amino acids. V gave up 3 bases and J gave up 0 bases, with 9 bases separating them. The origin of this receptor is a man aged 55 to 70 with renal cell carcinoma. The V call is TRBV15, the J call TRBJ1-5; D is unresolved. The specimen comprised tumor tissue, sampled from a patient whose treatment included radiotherapy and nephrectomy. CDR3: CATSRKRYSNQPQHF. The CDR3 bases are TGTGCCACCAGCAGGAAGAGATATAGCAATCAGCCCCAGCATTTT.